A selection of T cell receptor beta chains follows, all from one sample in a study of T cell responses to AZD1222 COVID-19 vaccine. TCRdb keeps only in-frame clones here, not all; method: immunoSEQ multiplex PCR. The data show roughly 95,000 clones, around 90% seen once. Sequenced here: peripheral blood, sampled 28 days after the second AZD1222 dose. Receptors originate from an adult who received the AZD1222 COVID-19 vaccine. Both conserved end residues are part of each CDR3. D genes are given only for firm matches. The size field is filled for only some rows; it gives once, few, many or a size class.

V,size,D,J,CDR3,DNA
TRBV11-2,.,.,TRBJ1-2,CASSLRDGIYGYTF,TGTGCCAGCAGCTTACGCGACGGAATCTATGGCTACACCTTC
TRBV11-1,.,TRBD2,TRBJ2-3,CASSLGEGWSTDTQYF,TGTGCCAGCAGCTTAGGGGAGGGGTGGAGCACAGATACGCAGTATTTT
TRBV28,.,.,TRBJ2-3,CASSPDVSSRIDTQYF,TGTGCCAGCAGTCCGGACGTGTCTTCCCGTATCGATACGCAGTATTTT
TRBV19,.,.,TRBJ2-3,CATRRAASTDTQYF,TGTGCCACCCGAAGAGCAGCAAGCACAGATACGCAGTATTTT
TRBV6-5,.,.,TRBJ2-1,CSYGFNEQFF,TGTTCCTACGGGTTTAATGAGCAGTTCTTC
TRBV13,.,TRBD2,TRBJ2-1,CASKRGANYNEQFF,TGTGCCTCGAAGCGGGGGGCCAACTACAATGAGCAGTTCTTC
TRBV4-3,.,TRBD1,TRBJ1-2,CASSLQGGNYGYTF,TGCGCCAGCAGCCTTCAGGGGGGAAACTATGGCTACACCTTC
TRBV6-6,.,TRBD1,TRBJ1-5,CASSSPDRADQPQHF,TGTGCCAGCAGTTCCCCGGACAGGGCCGATCAGCCCCAGCATTTT
TRBV18,.,.,TRBJ1-4,CASSPPGRPYEKLFF,TGTGCCAGCTCACCCCCGGGCAGGCCGTATGAAAAACTGTTTTTT
TRBV6-5,.,TRBD2,TRBJ2-5,CASRTSSPQETQYF,TGTGCCAGCAGGACTAGCTCTCCTCAAGAGACCCAGTACTTC
TRBV7-9,.,.,TRBJ2-7,CASSPLPAGREYEQYF,TGTGCCAGCAGCCCCCTTCCCGCAGGTCGGGAGTACGAGCAGTACTTC
TRBV5-6,.,.,TRBJ1-5,CASSLAPGPNQPQHF,TGTGCCAGCAGCTTGGCGCCAGGCCCCAATCAGCCCCAGCATTTT
TRBV3-1/TRBV3-2,.,.,TRBJ1-2,CASSQGKGARYGYTF,TGTGCCAGCAGCCAAGGTAAAGGGGCGCGGTATGGCTACACCTTC
TRBV11-3,.,.,TRBJ1-1,CASSLEQVFGLRTEAFF,TGTGCCAGCAGCTTAGAACAGGTTTTTGGATTGCGTACTGAAGCTTTCTTT
TRBV7-9,.,TRBD1,TRBJ2-5,CASSRTGAGETQYF,TGTGCCAGCAGCCGTACAGGGGCAGGGGAGACCCAGTACTTC
TRBV6-5,.,.,TRBJ1-2,CASSYGVHGTYGYTF,TGTGCCAGCAGTTACGGCGTACATGGTACTTATGGCTACACCTTC
TRBV6-6,.,.,TRBJ2-5,CASRLRAQETQYF,TGTGCCAGCAGGCTCCGGGCACAAGAGACCCAGTACTTC
TRBV11-2,.,.,TRBJ1-4,CASSPPGEGGEKLFF,TGTGCCAGCAGCCCCCCAGGGGAGGGTGGTGAAAAACTGTTTTTT
TRBV20-1,.,.,TRBJ1-2,CSAKAGYGYTF,TGCAGTGCAAAAGCAGGCTATGGCTACACCTTC
TRBV12-3/TRBV12-4,.,.,TRBJ1-1,CASSFGLNTEAFF,TGTGCCAGCAGTTTCGGTTTGAACACTGAAGCTTTCTTT
TRBV30,.,TRBD1,TRBJ2-7,CAWSGVLRSGQGTYSYEQYF,TGTGCCTGGAGTGGGGTTCTTCGGTCGGGACAGGGGACCTACTCCTACGAGCAGTACTTC
TRBV5-1,.,TRBD2,TRBJ2-3,CASRGASGVDTQYF,TGCGCCAGCAGGGGCGCTAGCGGGGTTGATACGCAGTATTTT
TRBV13,.,TRBD1,TRBJ1-4,CASSSRTGPNEKLFF,TGTGCCAGCAGTTCTCGGACAGGACCAAATGAAAAACTGTTTTTT
TRBV5-8,.,.,TRBJ2-2,CASSLSGWNTGELFF,TGTGCCAGCAGCTTGTCTGGCTGGAACACCGGGGAGCTGTTTTTT
TRBV24-1,once,.,TRBJ1-4,CATSDGDISNEKLFF,TGTGCCACCAGTGACGGGGACATCTCTAATGAAAAACTGTTTTTT
TRBV3-1/TRBV3-2,.,.,TRBJ1-1,CASSQELSGSTEAFF,TGTGCCAGCAGCCAAGAATTATCAGGGTCCACTGAAGCTTTCTTT
TRBV2,.,.,TRBJ2-6,CARGGDRPSSGANVLTF,TGTGCCAGAGGGGGGGATAGGCCGAGCTCTGGGGCCAACGTCCTGACTTTC
TRBV11-3,.,.,TRBJ2-2,CASSSANTGELFF,TGTGCCAGCAGCTCCGCGAACACCGGGGAGCTGTTTTTT
TRBV20-1,.,.,TRBJ1-5,CSASFKRDQPQHF,TGCAGTGCTAGTTTTAAGCGTGACCAGCCCCAGCATTTT
TRBV7-7,.,.,TRBJ1-3,CATSPDTNSGNTIYF,TGTGCCACCTCCCCAGACACCAACTCTGGAAACACCATATATTTT
TRBV2,.,.,TRBJ2-3,CASSVGRTRPTDTQYF,TGTGCCAGCAGTGTAGGACGGACGCGGCCGACAGATACGCAGTATTTT
TRBV18,.,TRBD2,TRBJ2-7,CASSPLPKTSGIYEQYF,TGTGCCAGCTCACCTCTACCTAAGACTAGCGGGATCTACGAGCAGTACTTC
TRBV7-2,.,TRBD1,TRBJ1-2,CASSFPGQGNFGYTF,TGTGCCAGCAGCTTTCCGGGACAGGGAAACTTTGGCTACACCTTC
TRBV5-4,.,TRBD2,TRBJ2-7,CASSPGGYLQYF,TGTGCCAGCAGCCCGGGGGGGTACCTGCAGTACTTC
TRBV12-5,.,.,TRBJ2-7,CASASYEQYF,TGTGCTAGTGCTTCCTACGAGCAGTACTTC
TRBV5-1,.,.,TRBJ2-3,CASSWNRDWDTDTQYF,TGCGCCAGCAGCTGGAACCGGGACTGGGACACAGATACGCAGTATTTT
TRBV2,.,.,TRBJ2-7,CASRLDSPRDEQYF,TGTGCCAGCAGACTGGACAGCCCCCGAGACGAGCAGTACTTC
TRBV4-1,once,.,TRBJ2-7,CASSPVGGYEQYF,TGCGCCAGCAGCCCGGTGGGGGGCTACGAGCAGTACTTC
TRBV12-3/TRBV12-4,.,.,TRBJ1-1,CATTGSHNTEAFF,TGTGCCACCACTGGATCTCACAACACTGAAGCTTTCTTT
TRBV5-6,medium-sized,.,TRBJ1-1,CASSWGQNTEAFF,TGTGCCAGCAGCTGGGGACAGAACACTGAAGCTTTCTTT
TRBV11-2,.,.,TRBJ1-2,CASSLSPGSANYGYTF,TGTGCCAGCAGCTTATCGCCAGGATCAGCTAACTATGGCTACACCTTC
TRBV9,.,.,TRBJ1-4,CASSVGASSYEKLFF,TGTGCCAGCAGCGTAGGGGCTTCTAGCTACGAAAAACTGTTTTTT
TRBV11-2,.,TRBD1,TRBJ1-4,CASSLQGVPNEKLFF,TGTGCCAGCAGCTTACAGGGGGTGCCGAATGAAAAACTGTTTTTT
TRBV7-3,.,.,TRBJ1-5,CASSLTWNQPQHF,TGTGCCAGCAGCTTAACATGGAATCAGCCCCAGCATTTT
TRBV5-8,.,.,TRBJ2-4,CASIPPNWGLTPF,TGTGCCAGCATACCCCCAAATTGGGGACTTACGCCCTTC
TRBV3-1/TRBV3-2,.,.,TRBJ1-1,CASSQTINTEAFF,TGTGCCAGCAGCCAGACCATTAACACTGAAGCTTTCTTT
TRBV9,.,.,TRBJ2-1,CASSPRWGAIYNEQFF,TGTGCCAGCAGCCCTCGTTGGGGGGCAATTTACAATGAGCAGTTCTTC
TRBV5-1,.,.,TRBJ1-1,CASSWQENTEAFF,TGCGCCAGCAGTTGGCAGGAGAACACTGAAGCTTTCTTT
TRBV27,.,.,TRBJ2-5,CASSLIWGAGETQYF,TGTGCCAGCAGTCTCATATGGGGGGCTGGAGAGACCCAGTACTTC